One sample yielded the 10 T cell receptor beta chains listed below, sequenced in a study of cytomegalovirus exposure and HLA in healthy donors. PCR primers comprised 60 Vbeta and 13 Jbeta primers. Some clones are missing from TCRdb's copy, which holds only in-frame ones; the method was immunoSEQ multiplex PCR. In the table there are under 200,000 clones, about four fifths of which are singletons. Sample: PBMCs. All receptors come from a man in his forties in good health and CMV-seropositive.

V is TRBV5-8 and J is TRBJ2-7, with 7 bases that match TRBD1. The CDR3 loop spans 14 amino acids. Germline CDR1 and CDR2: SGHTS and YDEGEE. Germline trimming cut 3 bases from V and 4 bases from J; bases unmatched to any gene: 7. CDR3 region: CASSSGTATYEQYF. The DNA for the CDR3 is TGTGCCAGCAGCTCCGGGACAGCGACTTACGAGCAGTACTTC.

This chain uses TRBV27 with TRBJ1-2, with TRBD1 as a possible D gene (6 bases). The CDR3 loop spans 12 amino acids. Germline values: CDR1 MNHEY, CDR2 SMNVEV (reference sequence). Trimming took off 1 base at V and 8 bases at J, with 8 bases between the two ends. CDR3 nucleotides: TGTGCCAGCAGTTTATTACAGGGCGGCTACACCTTC. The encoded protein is CASSLLQGGYTF.

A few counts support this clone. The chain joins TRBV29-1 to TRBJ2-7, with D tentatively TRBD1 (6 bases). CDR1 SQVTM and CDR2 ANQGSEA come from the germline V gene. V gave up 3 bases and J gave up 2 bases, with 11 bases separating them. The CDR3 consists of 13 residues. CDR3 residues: CSVERDTPYEQYF. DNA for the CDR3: TGCAGCGTTGAGAGGGACACCCCCTACGAGCAGTACTTC.

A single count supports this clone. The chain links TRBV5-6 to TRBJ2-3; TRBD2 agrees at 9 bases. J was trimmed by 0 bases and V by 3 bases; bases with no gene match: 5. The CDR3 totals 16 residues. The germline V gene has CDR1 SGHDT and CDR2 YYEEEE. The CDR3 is CASSYRLAVSTDTQYF. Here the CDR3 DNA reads TGTGCCAGCAGCTATCGACTAGCGGTAAGCACAGATACGCAGTATTTT.

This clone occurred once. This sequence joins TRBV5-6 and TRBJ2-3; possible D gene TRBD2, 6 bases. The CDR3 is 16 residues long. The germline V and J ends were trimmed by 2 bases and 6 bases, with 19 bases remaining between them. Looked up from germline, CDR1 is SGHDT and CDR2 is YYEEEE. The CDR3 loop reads CASSFGIAASRDTQYF. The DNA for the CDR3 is TGTGCCAGCAGCTTTGGGATAGCGGCGTCGAGGGATACGCAGTATTTT.

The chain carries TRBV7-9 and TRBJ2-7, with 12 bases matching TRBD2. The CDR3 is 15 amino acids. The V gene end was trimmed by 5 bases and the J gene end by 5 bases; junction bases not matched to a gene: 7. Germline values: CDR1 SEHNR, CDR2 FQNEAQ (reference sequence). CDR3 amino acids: CASSRSSGRVHEQYF. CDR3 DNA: TGTGCCAGCAGCAGGTCTAGCGGGAGGGTCCACGAGCAGTACTTC.

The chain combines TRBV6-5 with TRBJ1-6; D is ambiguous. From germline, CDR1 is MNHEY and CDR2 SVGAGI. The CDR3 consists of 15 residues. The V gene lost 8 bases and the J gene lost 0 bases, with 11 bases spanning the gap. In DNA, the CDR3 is TGTGCCAGCTCGTCGTCCAGCTCCTATAATTCACCCCTCCACTTT. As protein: CASSSSSSYNSPLHF.

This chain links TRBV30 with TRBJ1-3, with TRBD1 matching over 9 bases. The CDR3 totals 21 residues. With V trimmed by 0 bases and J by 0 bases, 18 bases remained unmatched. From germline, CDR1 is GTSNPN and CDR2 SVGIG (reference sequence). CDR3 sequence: CAWSVRTGVTLLVDSGNTIYF. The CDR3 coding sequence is TGTGCCTGGAGTGTAAGGACAGGGGTCACTCTCTTGGTTGACTCTGGAAACACCATATATTTT.

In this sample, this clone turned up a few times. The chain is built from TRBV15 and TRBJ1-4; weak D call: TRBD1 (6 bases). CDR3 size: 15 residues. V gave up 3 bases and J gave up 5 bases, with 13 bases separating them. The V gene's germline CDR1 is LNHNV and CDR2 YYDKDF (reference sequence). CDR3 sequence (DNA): TGTGCCACCAGCAGCACAGGGCTTCGAAATGAAAAACTGTTTTTT. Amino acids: CATSSTGLRNEKLFF.

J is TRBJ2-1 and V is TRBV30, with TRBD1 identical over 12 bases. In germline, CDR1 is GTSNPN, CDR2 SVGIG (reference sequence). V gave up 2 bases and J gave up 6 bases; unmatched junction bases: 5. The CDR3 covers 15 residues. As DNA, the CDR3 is TGTGCCTGGAGTCGAGGGACAGGGGGCTTCAATGAGCAGTTCTTC. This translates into CAWSRGTGGFNEQFF.